This entry lists 7 T cell receptor beta chains sequenced from one sample in a study of tumor and adjacent non-tumor tissue in lung cancer. The template was RNA from unsorted bulk tissue. More than 3 cm separated this lung sample from the edge of the tumor. A modified ARM-PCR protocol with three rounds of nested PCR amplified TCRbeta. TCRdb re-called the multiplex PCR reads with MiXCR, one entry per CDR3 protein. The table lists 60,000 to 80,000 distinct CDR3 sequences, about two thirds of them singletons, with roughly a quarter in the top ten. The sample consisted of distant non-tumor lung tissue. The receptors shown here come from a woman between 45 and 60 years old with non-small cell lung cancer.

J is TRBJ2-7 and V is TRBV29-1; a possible D gene is TRBD1 (6 bases). Germline V lookup: CDR1 SQVTM, CDR2 ANQGSEA. CDR3 length: 12 amino acids. CDR3 sequence: CSVRGTYYEQYF. The CDR3 DNA is TGCAGTGTGAGGGGGACATACTACGAGCAGTACTTC.

This clonotype has only a few counts. Since a much larger clone is just one base distant, this may be a read error. This chain joins TRBV4-3 and TRBJ1-2; TRBD1 is a possible D gene (5 bases). There are 15 residues in the CDR3. Germline-derived CDR1 and CDR2 are LGHNA and YSLEER. The CDR3 loop is CASSPTHSGRDGYSF. The CDR3 bases are TGCGCCAGCAGCCCCACTCATAGTGGCAGGGATGGCTACAGCTTC.

Regarding this clonotype: A read error may be the cause here, since a much bigger clone is one base away. The chain employs TRBV6-1 and TRBJ1-5; D is ambiguous. CDR1 is MNHNS and CDR2 is SASEGT in the germline V gene. V was pared by 3 bases and J by 0 bases, with 6 bases between. CDR3 length: 14 residues. CDR3 residues: CASSEVYSNQPQHF. The CDR3 DNA follows: TGTGCCAGCAGTGAGGTGTATAGCAATCAGCCCCAGCATTTT.

A note on this clonotype: At one end the junction does not follow the germline gene, possibly because of a read error. The rearrangement joins TRBV20-1 to TRBJ2-7; 7 bases agree with TRBD1. Germline-derived CDR1 and CDR2 are DFQATT and SNEGSKA (reference sequence). The CDR3 extends over 12 amino acids. Here the CDR3 reads CSTRRQGWEKYF. In DNA, the CDR3 is TGCAGTACTAGACGACAGGGATGGGAGAAGTACTTC.

This clonotype was observed once. A read error is possible here, since a much larger clone lies one base away. The conserved closing phenylalanine or tryptophan is absent in this CDR3, likely reflecting a read error. V and J are TRBV6-5 and TRBJ1-1, with D possibly matching TRBD1 (5 bases). CDR3 size: 14 residues. Trimming removed 1 base from V and 3 bases from J, with 9 bases in between. CDR1 is MNHEY, CDR2 SVGAGI, per germline. The CDR3 DNA is TGTGCCAGCAGTTACTATCTGGGGGACACTGAAGCTTTCTCT. Amino acid sequence: CASSYYLGDTEAFS.

Regarding this clonotype: A much larger clone lies one base from this, so it may be a read error. This chain joins TRBV6-1 and TRBJ2-1; 8 bases match TRBD2. Unmatched junction bases numbered 8, after V lost 9 bases and J lost 7 bases. CDR1 is MNHNS, CDR2 SASEGT, per germline. This CDR3 contains 13 residues. DNA for the CDR3: TGTGCCAGAGCCCGACCGGGGGGGAATGAGCAGTTCTTC. Translation: CARARPGGNEQFF.

This clonotype was seen ten or more times. This sequence joins TRBV20-1 and TRBJ2-1; 9 positions match TRBD2. This CDR3 is built from 16 residues. V lost 0 bases to trimming and J lost 7 bases; unmatched junction nucleotides: 10. In germline, CDR1 is DFQATT, CDR2 SNEGSKA (reference sequence). The CDR3 DNA is TGCAGTGCTAGAGATCCGGCGGGAGGGCCCGGAAATGAGCAGTTCTTC. It yields the protein CSARDPAGGPGNEQFF.